Presented here are 25 T cell receptor beta chains from one specimen sequenced in a study of T cell repertoires in cytomegalovirus infection. TCRdb used MiXCR to reprocess the reads, holding one entry per CDR3 protein. This table holds about 110,000 distinct CDR3 sequences, over 30% found once. These receptors are not linked to any known antigen. Here the sequenced sample was CD8+ T cells from cultured PBMCs, taken from culture after CMV antigen stimulation. These receptors all stem from a human donor in good health (CMV status not recorded). Some clones in this sample may be carry-over from other donors' samples.

This clonotype appeared a few times. The V and J genes are TRBV7-2 and TRBJ2-1; 10 nucleotides agree with TRBD2. This CDR3 region has 17 residues. V lost 5 bases and J lost 3; bases outside the gene matches: 10. Germline CDR1 is SGHTA and CDR2 is FQGNSA. The CDR3 DNA reads as TGTGCCAGCAGCCCCTTATGGACTAGCGGTGTCTACAATGAGCAGTTCTTC. It translates to CASSPLWTSGVYNEQFF.

The rearrangement links TRBV7-6 to TRBJ2-1, with 8 bases lining up with TRBD2. Germline values: CDR1 SGHVS, CDR2 FNYEAQ. The CDR3 runs to 19 residues. Trimming cost V 3 bases and J 9 bases; bases outside gene matches: 22. The CDR3 is CASSFYFPPAGGAFSEQFF. The CDR3 coding sequence is TGTGCCAGCAGCTTTTACTTCCCCCCCGCCGGGGGGGCCTTCTCTGAGCAGTTCTTC.

The chain uses TRBV15 and TRBJ2-7, with 7 bases that match TRBD1. Trimming took 1 base from V and 5 from J; bases not matched to a gene: 2. The length of the CDR3 is 13 residues. Germline V gene sequence: CDR1 LNHNV, CDR2 YYDKDF (reference sequence). CDR3 loop: CATSRVDRDEQYF. For the CDR3, the DNA is TGTGCCACCAGCAGAGTCGACAGGGACGAGCAGTACTTC.

This clonotype was recorded a few times. The gene calls are TRBV28 and TRBJ1-5; D is ambiguous. V was cut by 2 bases and J by 7 bases, with 9 bases left in between. There are 13 residues in the CDR3. Germline V gene data show CDR1 as MDHEN and CDR2 as SYDVKM. The DNA for the CDR3 is TGTGCCAGCAGTTTAAGGATCTCACAGCCCCAGCATTTT. It codes for CASSLRISQPQHF.

This clonotype was found a few times. The chain combines TRBV5-1 with TRBJ2-7; D may be TRBD1 (5 bases). Germline V gene lookup returns CDR1 SGHRS and CDR2 YFSETQ. V lost 0 bases and J 7 bases, leaving 14 bases between the germline ends. This CDR3 has 14 amino acids. CDR3 in amino acids: CASSLGQLSREQYF. As DNA, the CDR3 is TGCGCCAGCAGCTTGGGACAGCTCTCCAGGGAGCAGTACTTC. Variable domain in full (rest from reference TRBV5-1 and TRBJ2-7): KAGVTQTPRYLIKTRGQQVTLSCSPISGHRSVSWYQQTPGQGLQFLFEYFSETQRNKGNFPGRFSGRQFSNSRSEMNVSTLELGDSALYLCASSLGQLSREQYFGPGTRLTVT.

This chain connects TRBV7-6 to TRBJ2-7, with 8 bases aligning to TRBD1. Unmatched junction bases numbered 4, after V lost 0 bases and J lost 3 bases. There are 15 residues in the CDR3. Germline V gene data show CDR1 as SGHVS and CDR2 as FNYEAQ. This CDR3 reads CASSLADRVDYEQYF. The CDR3 DNA follows: TGTGCCAGCAGCTTAGCGGACAGGGTAGACTACGAGCAGTACTTC.

The chain recombines TRBV6-1 with TRBJ2-1; TRBD1 agrees at 8 bases. J lost 8 bases, V lost 2 bases, and 8 bases had no gene match. Germline V gene sequence: CDR1 MNHNS, CDR2 SASEGT. CDR3 length equals 15 residues. The CDR3 loop reads CASSEKAAGGYEQFF. CDR3 in DNA: TGTGCCAGCAGTGAAAAAGCGGCAGGGGGCTATGAGCAGTTCTTC.

The chain is built from TRBV28 and TRBJ2-7; no firm D call. Germline V gives CDR1 MDHEN, CDR2 SYDVKM. Trimming pared 3 bases from V and 3 bases from J, leaving 6 bases between. The CDR3 consists of 12 residues. In DNA, the CDR3 is TGTGCCAGCAGTTTCCGCGGCTACGAGCAGTACTTC. Translated, it gives CASSFRGYEQYF.

This clonotype was counted a few times. The rearrangement joins TRBV20-1 to TRBJ2-2, with D perhaps matching TRBD1 (6 bases). Germline CDR1 is DFQATT and CDR2 is SNEGSKA (reference sequence). V shed 0 bases and J shed 4 bases, with 15 bases lying between them. The CDR3 is made up of 16 amino acids. CDR3 sequence reads: CSARDPTGTSTGELFF. The DNA of the CDR3 is TGCAGTGCTAGAGATCCAACAGGGACGAGCACCGGGGAGCTGTTTTTT.

The chain carries TRBV9 and TRBJ2-7; the D is unclear. Germline CDR1 SGDLS, CDR2 YYNGEE. V lost 0 bases and J lost 1, with 11 bases in between. This CDR3 has 15 amino acids. In nucleotides, the CDR3 is TGTGCCAGCAGCGTAGATGGCAGAACTTCCTACGAGCAGTACTTC. Its translation: CASSVDGRTSYEQYF.

The chain's CDR3 is CASTTEGVDSPLHF. CDR3 sequence (DNA): TGTGCCAGTACAACCGAGGGGGTAGACTCACCCCTCCACTTT. The chain links TRBV6-6 to TRBJ1-6; a weak D match, TRBD1 (6 bases). V dropped 9 bases and J dropped 10 bases, with 19 bases sitting between them. Germline lookup yields CDR1 MNHNY and CDR2 SVGAGI (reference sequence). The CDR3 extends over 14 amino acids.

This clonotype was counted between two and nine times. V usage is TRBV6-1 and J usage is TRBJ2-7; no clear D gene. Germline V CDR1 and CDR2: MNHNS, SASEGT. This CDR3 is built from 14 residues. The V end was cut by 7 bases, the J end by 2 bases, with 15 bases between. The CDR3 DNA reads as TGTGCCAGCACCCGGACCGCGAGCGCCTACGAGCAGTACTTC. Its protein is CASTRTASAYEQYF.

This clonotype has just a few counts. The chain carries TRBV7-6 and TRBJ1-1; D is perhaps TRBD1 (5 bases). With 5 bases removed from V and 1 base from J, the gap between germline ends came to 20 bases. The CDR3 has 17 residues. Germline V gene lookup returns CDR1 SGHVS and CDR2 FNYEAQ. CDR3 in DNA: TGTGCCAGCAGCCCACCTGCCGGGACCTCAGAGAACACTGAAGCTTTCTTT. It encodes CASSPPAGTSENTEAFF. Together with reference TRBV7-6 and TRBJ1-1, the CDR3 gives the full variable domain: GAGVSQSPRYKVTKRGQDVALRCDPISGHVSLYWYRQALGQGPEFLTYFNYEAQQDKSGLPNDRFSAERPEGSISTLTIQRTEQRDSAMYRCASSPPAGTSENTEAFFGQGTRLTVV.

In its sample, this clonotype was seen a few times. The chain carries TRBV5-6 and TRBJ1-1; 7 nucleotides align to TRBD1. This CDR3 region has 14 residues. The germline CDR1 and CDR2 sequences are SGHDT and YYEEEE. The J segment lost 2 bases and the V segment lost 5 bases, leaving 6 bases of the junction unmatched. The CDR3 coding sequence is TGTGCCAGCAGTTGGGGGACAGCCAACACTGAAGCTTTCTTT. This codes for CASSWGTANTEAFF.

This clonotype was seen ten or more times. The chain is built from TRBV5-8 and TRBJ2-3; the match to TRBD2 covers 8 bases. The CDR3 extends over 15 amino acids. V was clipped by 2 bases and J by 4 bases; unmatched bases: 6. From germline, CDR1 is SGHTS and CDR2 YDEGEE. In DNA, the CDR3 is TGTGCCAGCAGCTTTGGTGTCGGGGGGGCAGATACGCAGTATTTT. It codes for CASSFGVGGADTQYF.

The gene calls are TRBV11-2 and TRBJ2-1; tentative D call: TRBD2 (5 bases). V dropped 0 bases and J dropped 3 bases, with 9 bases sitting between them. The CDR3 totals 15 residues. Germline CDR1 reads SGHAT; CDR2 reads FQNNGV. The CDR3 protein is CASSLDPGDYNEQFF. The CDR3 region has the DNA TGTGCCAGCAGCTTAGATCCCGGGGACTACAATGAGCAGTTCTTC. Full variable domain (rest looked up from reference TRBV11-2 and TRBJ2-1): EAGVAQSPRYKIIEKRQSVAFWCNPISGHATLYWYQQILGQGPKLLIQFQNNGVVDDSQLPKDRFSAERLKGVDSTLKIQPAKLEDSAVYLCASSLDPGDYNEQFFGPGTRLTVL.

V is TRBV12-3 or TRBV12-4 and J is TRBJ2-2; 12 bases agree with TRBD2. The CDR3 contains 17 residues. V lost 3 bases to trimming and J lost 7 bases; unmatched junction nucleotides: 9. CDR3 in amino acids: CASSLRPSGGAGGELFF. Here the CDR3 DNA reads TGTGCCAGCAGTTTGAGGCCTAGCGGGGGGGCCGGCGGGGAGCTGTTTTTT.

In its sample, this clonotype was seen a few times. The CDR3 loop reads CASSEDVLGQGYGYTF. DNA for the CDR3: TGTGCCAGCAGTGAAGATGTCCTCGGACAGGGCTATGGCTACACCTTC. The chain has TRBV6-1 and TRBJ1-2, with 8 bases lining up with TRBD1. Per the germline V gene, CDR1 is MNHNS and CDR2 is SASEGT. V was pared by 1 base and J by 4 bases, with 8 bases of the junction left unmatched. This CDR3 region has 16 residues.

The genes are TRBV7-6 and TRBJ2-7; the match to TRBD2 covers 11 bases. The CDR3 has 16 residues. The ends lost 6 bases at V and 2 bases at J; junction bases unmatched: 9. Per the germline V gene, CDR1 is SGHVS and CDR2 is FNYEAQ. The CDR3 loop is CASSPPTSGDTYEQYF. CDR3 in DNA: TGTGCCAGCAGTCCTCCGACTAGCGGGGACACCTACGAGCAGTACTTC.

This chain connects TRBV7-4 to TRBJ2-1; D is uncertain. The CDR3 covers 16 residues. CDR1 and CDR2 from the germline V gene are SGHVT and SQSDAQ. Trimming pared 0 bases from V and 6 bases from J, leaving 15 bases between. Here the CDR3 reads CASSLARSIVGNEQFF. The CDR3 DNA follows: TGTGCCAGCAGCTTAGCGCGATCCATAGTGGGCAATGAGCAGTTCTTC.

This clonotype was seen more than once but under ten times. The rearrangement uses TRBV19 and TRBJ2-7; D not certain. This CDR3 has 13 amino acids. Germline V gene sequence: CDR1 LNHDA, CDR2 SQIVND (reference sequence). V was cut by 3 bases and J by 7 bases, with 13 bases left in between. The CDR3 reads CASSIRGYLEQYF. CDR3 DNA: TGTGCCAGTAGTATCCGAGGTTATCTGGAGCAGTACTTC.

This clonotype was seen many times. The V call is TRBV7-9, the J call TRBJ2-1; 10 nucleotides align to TRBD2. J was trimmed by 8 bases and V by 4 bases; bases with no gene match: 8. The CDR3 totals 15 residues. Germline lookup yields CDR1 SEHNR and CDR2 FQNEAQ (reference sequence). The CDR3 is CASSSSGGELYEQFF. The CDR3, as DNA: TGTGCCAGCAGCTCGAGCGGGGGGGAACTCTATGAGCAGTTCTTC.

The rearrangement links TRBV20-1 to TRBJ1-1, with no clear D. The germline gives CDR1 DFQATT, CDR2 SNEGSKA (reference sequence). CDR3 length equals 13 residues. Between the trimmed V and J ends, which lost 3 bases and 3 bases, there was a span of 11 bases. The CDR3 spells CSARLAGDTEAFF. CDR3 bases: TGCAGTGCTAGGCTGGCCGGGGACACTGAAGCTTTCTTT.

This chain joins TRBV2 and TRBJ1-2; perhaps TRBD1 as D (5 bases). Per germline, CDR1 SNHLY and CDR2 FYNNEI. Trimming removed 7 bases at V and 4 bases at J, with 7 bases between. This CDR3 comprises 11 residues. CDR3 sequence (DNA): TGTGCCAGCAAGGGACCCTATGGCTACACCTTC. Its translation is CASKGPYGYTF.

This clonotype was detected many times. The chain recombines TRBV6-1 with TRBJ1-1; D is ambiguous. Trimming removed 3 bases from V and 1 base from J, with 12 bases in between. CDR1 and CDR2 (germline): MNHNS, SASEGT. The CDR3 sequence is 15 residues long. CDR3 bases: TGTGCCAGCAGTGACCCGCCAGGTAGGAACACTGAAGCTTTCTTT. Residues: CASSDPPGRNTEAFF.